One and the same sample provided the 21 T cell receptor beta chains below, sequenced in a study of blood T cell repertoires in COVID-19. Assay: immunoSEQ multiplex PCR; the TCRdb copy retains only in-frame clones and omits some. The data show 70,000 to 90,000 clones, roughly 91% seen once. The sample comprised PBMCs or T cells enriched from blood (not recorded which). The receptor set was obtained from a woman aged 45-65 years with acute COVID-19.

This clone was counted a few times. The V gene is TRBV19, the J gene TRBJ1-5; D is undetermined. V was shortened by 3 bases and J by 0 bases, with 9 bases between the two germline ends. The CDR3 consists of 15 residues. The germline V gene encodes CDR1 LNHDA and CDR2 SQIVND (reference sequence). CDR3 nucleotides: TGTGCCAGTAGTATTGCGAAGAATAGCAATCAGCCCCAGCATTTT. Translating it yields CASSIAKNSNQPQHF.

This chain joins TRBV7-8 and TRBJ2-1; possibly TRBD1 or TRBD2 for D (6 bases each). Germline V gene data show CDR1 as SGHVS and CDR2 as FQNEAQ. CDR3 length: 16 amino acids. Deletions cut 5 bases from V and 3 bases from J, with 17 bases between. CDR3: CASSRGGGSLYNEQFF. The CDR3, as DNA: TGTGCCAGCAGCCGAGGGGGAGGCAGCCTCTACAATGAGCAGTTCTTC.

The chain joins TRBV5-4 to TRBJ2-1; possibly TRBD1 for D (6 bases). The CDR3 runs to 15 residues. Germline V gene sequence: CDR1 SGHNT, CDR2 YYREEE (reference sequence). The V gene lost 2 bases and the J gene lost 3 bases, with 12 bases spanning the gap. The CDR3 DNA follows: TGTGCCAGCAGCTTCGGACAGCTAAACTACAATGAGCAGTTCTTC. Translated, it gives CASSFGQLNYNEQFF. Full variable domain (outside the CDR3, taken from reference TRBV5-4 and TRBJ2-1): ETGVTQSPTHLIKTRGQQVTLRCSSQSGHNTVSWYQQALGQGPQFIFQYYREEENGRGNFPPRFSGLQFPNYSSELNVNALELDDSALYLCASSFGQLNYNEQFFGPGTRLTVL.

The rearrangement links TRBV7-9 to TRBJ2-5; 9 bases align to TRBD1. This CDR3 spans 17 amino acids. The germline V gene encodes CDR1 SEHNR and CDR2 FQNEAQ (reference sequence). With 5 bases clipped from V and 5 bases from J, the junction kept 15 bases outside the gene matches. The CDR3 region is CASSPTDTGGGEETQYF. CDR3 nucleotide sequence: TGTGCCAGCAGCCCCACTGATACAGGGGGCGGCGAGGAGACCCAGTACTTC.

Only one count was recorded for this clone. This chain links TRBV7-8 with TRBJ1-2; a possible D gene is TRBD1 (6 bases). Germline V gene sequence: CDR1 SGHVS, CDR2 FQNEAQ. Trimming took off 2 bases at V and 3 bases at J, with 19 bases between the two ends. The CDR3 totals 17 residues. This CDR3 reads CASSLKGSGGHYYGYTF. CDR3 sequence (DNA): TGTGCCAGCAGCTTAAAAGGGTCCGGGGGGCATTACTATGGCTACACCTTC. The variable domain in full, completed from reference TRBV7-8 and TRBJ1-2, reads GAGVSQSPRYKVAKRGQDVALRCDPISGHVSLFWYQQALGQGPEFLTYFQNEAQLDKSGLPSDRFFAERPEGSVSTLKIQRTQQEDSAVYLCASSLKGSGGHYYGYTFGSGTRLTVV.

The chain has TRBV19 and TRBJ1-3; D ambiguous. CDR3 length equals 17 residues. Germline V lookup: CDR1 LNHDA, CDR2 SQIVND (reference sequence). Trimming left V 0 bases short and J 0 bases short, with 12 bases between. Written as DNA, the CDR3 is TGTGCCAGTAGTATAGATCACGGGGTTTCCTCTGGAAACACCATATATTTT. It yields the protein CASSIDHGVSSGNTIYF.

This chain uses TRBV7-2 with TRBJ1-1; no firm D call. V lost 5 bases and J 4 bases, leaving 11 bases between the germline ends. The germline gives CDR1 SGHTA, CDR2 FQGNSA. The CDR3 runs 13 residues. CDR3 DNA sequence: TGTGCCAGCAGCACCTACGGTTTCACTGAAGCTTTCTTT. Its protein is CASSTYGFTEAFF.

This rearrangement joins TRBV7-2 to TRBJ2-3; TRBD2 aligns across 7 bases. The CDR3 loop spans 16 amino acids. The V gene end was trimmed by 7 bases and the J gene end by 0 bases; junction bases not matched to a gene: 10. Germline CDR1 is SGHTA and CDR2 is FQGNSA. CDR3 coding DNA: TGTGCCAGCACCCTTGTCGGGAGGATCAGCACAGATACGCAGTATTTT. This gives the protein CASTLVGRISTDTQYF.

The chain couples TRBV3-1 (or the pseudogene TRBV3-2) to TRBJ2-3, with a weak D call TRBD2 (5 bases). The CDR3 runs 15 residues. Trimming cost V 5 bases and J 8 bases, with 20 bases left between them. Germline values: CDR1 LGHDT, CDR2 YNNKEL (reference sequence). DNA for the CDR3: TGTGCCAGCAGCACCCTTCGCTCTCCCCGGGGTACGCAGTATTTT. This translates into CASSTLRSPRGTQYF.

The chain employs TRBV19 and TRBJ1-5; TRBD1 might be the D (6 bases). The CDR3 is 15 residues long. Germline CDR1 is LNHDA and CDR2 is SQIVND (reference sequence). Trimming cost V 8 bases and J 1 base, with 15 bases left between them. The CDR3 sequence is CASSRVQGSNQPQHF. CDR3 coding DNA: TGTGCCAGTTCTAGAGTACAGGGAAGCAATCAGCCCCAGCATTTT. Full variable domain (remainder filled in from reference TRBV19 and TRBJ1-5): DGGITQSPKYLFRKEGQNVTLSCEQNLNHDAMYWYRQDPGQGLRLIYYSQIVNDFQKGDIAEGYSVSREKKESFPLTVTSAQKNPTAFYLCASSRVQGSNQPQHFGDGTRLSIL.

J is TRBJ2-1 and V is TRBV5-4, with 8 bases identical to TRBD2. The CDR3 covers 16 residues. V shed 0 bases, J shed 7 bases, and the junction held 9 bases outside the gene matches. Germline values: CDR1 SGHNT, CDR2 YYREEE (reference sequence). CDR3: CASSLDGAGVQNEQFF. CDR3 in DNA: TGTGCCAGCAGCTTGGATGGAGCGGGAGTCCAGAATGAGCAGTTCTTC.

The gene calls are TRBV27 and TRBJ1-2, with TRBD1 matching 7 bases. CDR1 is MNHEY, CDR2 SMNVEV, per germline (reference sequence). V was pared by 6 bases and J by 4 bases, with 11 bases of the junction left unmatched. CDR3 length equals 15 residues. CDR3: CASRLDPGDSYGYTF. The CDR3, as DNA: TGTGCCAGCAGATTAGACCCCGGGGACAGCTATGGCTACACCTTC.

The gene calls are TRBV6-5 and TRBJ1-5, with TRBD1 as a possible D gene (6 bases). Germline CDR1 and CDR2: MNHEY and SVGAGI. Between the trimmed V and J ends, which lost 6 bases and 3 bases, there was a span of 15 bases. This CDR3 spans 15 amino acids. The CDR3, as DNA: TGTGCCAGCAGGACGACAGGAAGATCCAATCAGCCCCAGCATTTT. Amino acid sequence: CASRTTGRSNQPQHF.

V usage is TRBV5-1 and J usage is TRBJ2-5; 9 bases align to TRBD1. Germline values: CDR1 SGHRS, CDR2 YFSETQ. The CDR3 has 16 amino acids. The V and J ends lost 4 bases and 4 bases, in that order; junction bases with no gene match: 11. The CDR3 nucleotides read TGCGCCAGCAGCCCACAACCTCACAGGGGGCTAGAGACCCAGTACTTC. Translated, it gives CASSPQPHRGLETQYF. Filled out from reference TRBV5-1 and TRBJ2-5, the complete variable domain reads KAGVTQTPRYLIKTRGQQVTLSCSPISGHRSVSWYQQTPGQGLQFLFEYFSETQRNKGNFPGRFSGRQFSNSRSEMNVSTLELGDSALYLCASSPQPHRGLETQYFGPGTRLLVL.

V gene TRBV9 combines with J gene TRBJ2-3; 11 positions match TRBD1. Per germline, CDR1 SGDLS and CDR2 YYNGEE. The CDR3 contains 17 residues. Unmatched junction bases numbered 6, after V lost 0 bases and J lost 3 bases. CDR3 DNA: TGTGCCAGCAGCGTAGACCCGGGACAGGGGGGGACAGATACGCAGTATTTT. It is translated as CASSVDPGQGGTDTQYF.

J is TRBJ2-3 and V is TRBV29-1; TRBD1 aligns across 10 bases. The CDR3 length is 12 residues. Germline values: CDR1 SQVTM, CDR2 ANQGSEA. The V segment lost 3 bases and the J segment 6 bases; nucleotides outside the gene matches: 0. The CDR3: CSVEDRGDTQYF. In DNA, the CDR3 is TGCAGCGTTGAGGACAGGGGGGATACGCAGTATTTT.

The chain combines TRBV24-1 with TRBJ2-2; 8 nucleotides match TRBD1. This CDR3 comprises 16 residues. CDR1 is KGHDR and CDR2 is SFDVKD in the germline V gene. V gave up 3 bases and J gave up 7 bases; unmatched junction bases: 9. The CDR3 sequence: CATSDPTDRGRGELFF. The CDR3 bases are TGTGCCACCAGTGATCCTACCGACAGGGGACGCGGGGAGCTGTTTTTT.

The table lists this clone with a count of one. The chain combines TRBV29-1 with TRBJ1-6; D is uncertain. Germline V gene data show CDR1 as SQVTM and CDR2 as ANQGSEA. The length of the CDR3 is 12 residues. V lost 4 bases and J lost 6, with 7 bases in between. CDR3 sequence: CSVGEGNSPLHF. The CDR3 DNA sequence: TGCAGCGTTGGGGAGGGTAATTCACCCCTCCACTTT. The entire variable domain, with the rest obtained from reference TRBV29-1 and TRBJ1-6, is as follows: SAVISQKPSRDICQRGTSLTIQCQVDSQVTMMFWYRQQPGQSLTLIATANQGSEATYESGFVIDKFPISRPNLTFSTLTVSNMSPEDSSIYLCSVGEGNSPLHFGNGTRLTVT.

The chain joins TRBV6-4 to TRBJ1-5; D unresolved. The CDR3 is 13 residues long. V was pared by 2 bases and J by 6 bases, with 8 bases between. Germline assignment: CDR1 MRHNA and CDR2 SNTAGT. The CDR3 DNA follows: TGTGCCAGCAGTGACAATTTCGGTCAGCCCCAGCATTTT. It translates to CASSDNFGQPQHF.

This chain joins TRBV21-1 and TRBJ1-1. TRBV21-1 is a pseudogene. This CDR3 has 15 residues. The CDR3 sequence is CASSKAEVLNTEAFF. CDR3 coding DNA: TGTGCCAGCAGCAAAGCTGAGGTCTTAAACACTGAAGCTTTCTTT.

The chain couples TRBV3-1 (or the pseudogene TRBV3-2) to TRBJ2-2, with TRBD2 matching 12 bases. V dropped 5 bases and J dropped 7; count of bases not matched to a gene: 8. Per the germline V gene, CDR1 is LGHDT and CDR2 is YNNKEL (reference sequence). The CDR3 is made up of 16 amino acids. The CDR3 DNA follows: TGTGCCAGCAGCACCCGACTAGCGGGAGCTTTCGGGGAGCTGTTTTTT. Its protein is CASSTRLAGAFGELFF.